The 30 T cell receptor beta chains below were found in one sample sequenced in a study of T-cell reconstitution after alpha-beta-depleted transplantation in children. Construction of the TCRbeta library involved unique molecular identifiers. Each CDR3 protein gets one entry after TCRdb re-called the PCR reads with MiXCR. The profile shows around 580,000 distinct CDR3 sequences, 23% of them singletons. This material consisted of PBMCs, mostly from graft donor cells, taken 360 days after TCRalphabeta/CD19-depleted stem cell transplant. These receptors all come from a boy younger than two who had a stem cell transplant for acute myeloid leukemia, so the T cells may come from the graft donor.

The chain couples TRBV6-2 or TRBV6-3 to TRBJ1-1; TRBD1 aligns across 8 bases. The CDR3 runs to 14 residues. After removal of 4 bases from V and 6 bases from J, the junction contained 7 bases not matched to a gene. The germline CDR1 and CDR2 sequences are MNHEY and SVGEGT. CDR3 sequence reads: CASSLPGQAPEAFF. CDR3 DNA sequence: TGTGCCAGCAGTTTGCCGGGACAGGCACCTGAAGCTTTCTTT.

This clonotype was counted ten times or more. The chain is built from TRBV5-1 and TRBJ2-2, with 7 positions matching TRBD2. Germline loops: CDR1 SGHRS, CDR2 YFSETQ. Trimming took 3 bases from V and 3 from J; bases not matched to a gene: 14. This CDR3 has 18 residues. CDR3 residues: CASSSQAGRMLYTGELFF. In DNA, the CDR3 is TGCGCCAGCAGCTCACAAGCGGGGAGAATGCTATACACCGGGGAGCTGTTTTTT. Full variable domain (remainder filled in from reference TRBV5-1 and TRBJ2-2): KAGVTQTPRYLIKTRGQQVTLSCSPISGHRSVSWYQQTPGQGLQFLFEYFSETQRNKGNFPGRFSGRQFSNSRSEMNVSTLELGDSALYLCASSSQAGRMLYTGELFFGEGSRLTVL.

In this sample, this clonotype turned up a few times. The chain is built from TRBV20-1 and TRBJ2-1; TRBD2 matches 12 bases. V gave up 6 bases and J gave up 8 bases; unmatched junction bases: 11. The CDR3 has 15 residues. The germline gives CDR1 DFQATT, CDR2 SNEGSKA (reference sequence). The CDR3: CSALLTSGGFHEQFF. DNA for the CDR3: TGCAGTGCGCTTCTGACTAGCGGGGGATTCCATGAGCAGTTCTTC.

The table lists this clonotype with many counts. V usage is TRBV20-1 and J usage is TRBJ1-5, with D hard to call. V was shortened by 0 bases and J by 6 bases, with 18 bases between the two germline ends. Germline CDR1 DFQATT, CDR2 SNEGSKA (reference sequence). CDR3 length: 16 amino acids. CDR3: CSARDSGVSVSQPQHF. The CDR3 coding sequence is TGCAGTGCTAGAGATTCAGGTGTGTCGGTGTCTCAGCCCCAGCATTTT.

In this sample, this clonotype turned up many times. The CDR3 sequence: CASSSGLGGAFDEQFF. DNA for the CDR3: TGTGCCAGCAGCTCCGGACTCGGGGGGGCCTTCGATGAGCAGTTCTTC. V gene TRBV11-3 combines with J gene TRBJ2-1, with 8 bases matching TRBD2. V lost 4 bases, J lost 8 bases, and 13 bases stayed unmatched. Per the germline V gene, CDR1 is SGHNT and CDR2 is YENEEA. There are 16 residues in the CDR3.

This clonotype was counted ten times or more. V is TRBV9 and J is TRBJ2-1, with D tentatively TRBD1 or TRBD2 (6 bases each). This CDR3 has 14 amino acids. Trimming removed 4 bases from V and 5 bases from J, with 13 bases in between. Germline loops: CDR1 SGDLS, CDR2 YYNGEE. In DNA, the CDR3 is TGTGCCAGCAGCCCCCGGGGGCGCCACAATGAGCAGTTCTTC. Translated: CASSPRGRHNEQFF. The complete variable domain, with remaining parts taken from reference TRBV9 and TRBJ2-1, reads DSGVTQTPKHLITATGQRVTLRCSPRSGDLSVYWYQQSLDQGLQFLIQYYNGEERAKGNILERFSAQQFPDLHSELNLSSLELGDSALYFCASSPRGRHNEQFFGPGTRLTVL.

This clonotype showed up just once. The genes are TRBV5-1 and TRBJ2-3; D not certain. Germline CDR1 reads SGHRS; CDR2 reads YFSETQ. V gave up 0 bases and J gave up 4 bases, with 9 bases separating them. The CDR3 runs 14 residues. CDR3 in amino acids: CASSLGGFADTQYF. In nucleotides, the CDR3 is TGCGCCAGCAGCTTGGGAGGTTTCGCAGATACGCAGTATTTT.

This chain links TRBV14 with TRBJ2-4; 12 bases are shared with TRBD2. V lost 6 bases to trimming and J lost 6 bases; unmatched junction nucleotides: 15. Germline V gene sequence: CDR1 SGHDN, CDR2 FVKESK. This CDR3 spans 18 amino acids. The CDR3 spells CASSPAVLAGGQRNIQYF. As DNA, the CDR3 is TGTGCCAGCAGTCCCGCCGTGCTAGCGGGGGGGCAAAGAAACATTCAGTACTTC.

This clonotype was seen a handful of times. The rearrangement links TRBV10-3 to TRBJ1-1, with 9 bases fitting TRBD1. The CDR3 consists of 15 residues. The V gene's germline CDR1 is ENHRY and CDR2 SYGVKD. V lost 3 bases and J lost 5; bases outside the gene matches: 7. The CDR3 region is CAISDWTGVRTEAFF. The CDR3, as DNA: TGTGCCATCAGTGACTGGACAGGGGTGAGAACTGAAGCTTTCTTT.

This clonotype was detected many times. V gene TRBV20-1 combines with J gene TRBJ2-1; D may be TRBD1 (6 bases). This CDR3 is built from 14 residues. From germline, CDR1 is DFQATT and CDR2 SNEGSKA (reference sequence). Trimming stripped 1 base from V and 4 bases from J, with 11 bases between. The DNA for the CDR3 is TGCAGTGCTAGAGGTCCAGGGGAATACAATGAGCAGTTCTTC. It codes for CSARGPGEYNEQFF.

The chain is built from TRBV4-2 and TRBJ1-4, with D perhaps matching TRBD1 (6 bases). The V and J ends lost 0 bases and 5 bases respectively, with 10 bases between them. This CDR3 is built from 15 residues. Per germline, CDR1 LGHNA and CDR2 YNFKEQ. CDR3 residues: CASSQDRGNNEKLFF. DNA of the CDR3: TGTGCCAGCAGCCAAGATAGGGGGAACAATGAAAAACTGTTTTTT.

This clonotype was seen repeatedly, ten times or more. This chain uses TRBV5-5 with TRBJ2-1; 8 bases map to TRBD2. Losses at the gene ends were 4 bases for V and 5 bases for J; bases not matched to a gene: 11. The germline V gene encodes CDR1 SGHKS and CDR2 YYEKEE (reference sequence). The CDR3 loop spans 16 amino acids. The CDR3: CASSRTLLAANNEQFF. DNA of the CDR3: TGTGCCAGCAGCAGGACGCTACTAGCGGCAAACAATGAGCAGTTCTTC.

This clonotype came up a few times. CDR3 in DNA: TGCAGTGCTAGAGATCAACAGGGGCAGATCTATGGCTACACCTTC. Its protein is CSARDQQGQIYGYTF. This chain links TRBV20-1 with TRBJ1-2; 7 bases map to TRBD1. J lost 4 bases, V lost 0 bases, and 8 bases had no gene match. The CDR3 contains 15 residues. Germline CDR1 DFQATT, CDR2 SNEGSKA (reference sequence).

The chain combines TRBV12-3 or TRBV12-4 with TRBJ2-7; 8 bases align to TRBD1. Losses at the gene ends were 5 bases for V and 3 bases for J; bases not matched to a gene: 15. There are 17 residues in the CDR3. CDR3 bases: TGTGCCAGCAGTCTACCCCGGGACAGGCAAGGTGGCTACGAGCAGTACTTC. Translated, it gives CASSLPRDRQGGYEQYF.

The chain employs TRBV12-3 or TRBV12-4 and TRBJ1-5; TRBD1 matches at 7 bases. V shed 6 bases, J shed 1 base, and the junction held 6 bases outside the gene matches. The CDR3 totals 15 residues. The DNA for the CDR3 is TGTGCCAGCAGCGATCCGGGACAGAGCAATCAGCCCCAGCATTTT. Its translation is CASSDPGQSNQPQHF.

This clonotype has at least ten counts. The rearrangement links TRBV9 to TRBJ2-1; the D call may be TRBD1 or TRBD2 (6 bases each). The CDR3 is 14 residues long. The V gene lost 2 bases and the J gene lost 4 bases, with 10 bases spanning the gap. Germline CDR1 and CDR2: SGDLS and YYNGEE. The CDR3 loop is CASSVGGEYNEQFF. CDR3 in DNA: TGTGCCAGCAGCGTGGGGGGCGAATACAATGAGCAGTTCTTC.

In its sample, this clonotype was seen many times. CDR3 sequence reads: CASSPRDYGYTF. DNA for the CDR3: TGTGCCAGCAGCCCGAGGGACTATGGCTACACCTTC. The V and J genes are TRBV7-2 and TRBJ1-2; the D is unclear. CDR3 length: 12 residues. Germline V CDR1 and CDR2: SGHTA, FQGNSA. Deletions cut 5 bases from V and 3 bases from J, with 7 bases between.

Many counts were recorded for this clonotype. V is TRBV12-3 or TRBV12-4 and J is TRBJ1-1; possible D gene TRBD1, 5 bases. V shed 5 bases and J shed 1 base, with 14 bases lying between them. The CDR3 covers 15 residues. DNA for the CDR3: TGTGCCAGCAGTCGTCGGCAGGGTGCGAACACTGAAGCTTTCTTT. It encodes CASSRRQGANTEAFF.

The sample holds a few counts of this clonotype. The gene calls are TRBV20-1 and TRBJ2-1; 7 bases fit TRBD1. Trimming removed 5 bases from V and 13 bases from J; junction bases left unmatched: 5. CDR3 size: 10 residues. Germline values: CDR1 DFQATT, CDR2 SNEGSKA (reference sequence). The CDR3 DNA reads TGCAGTGCTCAGGGGGACACCCAGTTCTTC. Amino acid sequence: CSAQGDTQFF.

The chain is built from TRBV2 and TRBJ2-5; TRBD2 is a possible D gene (5 bases). The CDR3 has 11 residues. V lost 7 bases, J lost 4 bases, and 7 bases lay in between. Germline V CDR1 and CDR2: SNHLY, FYNNEI. As DNA, the CDR3 is TGTGCCAGCATGAGGGCAGAGACCCAGTACTTC. Its protein is CASMRAETQYF.

This clonotype was seen many times. The genes are TRBV15 and TRBJ2-4, with D unclear. The CDR3 runs 14 residues. Germline V lookup: CDR1 LNHNV, CDR2 YYDKDF (reference sequence). The V gene lost 0 bases and the J gene lost 7 bases, with 10 bases spanning the gap. CDR3 nucleotides: TGTGCCACCAGCAGAGATAGACTGGTTAACATTCAGTACTTC. The encoded protein is CATSRDRLVNIQYF.

This clonotype was seen only a few times. The chain employs TRBV6-5 and TRBJ1-1; D unresolved. This CDR3 comprises 14 residues. CDR1 is MNHEY and CDR2 is SVGAGI in the germline V gene. V was trimmed by 2 bases and J by 3 bases, leaving 10 bases between them. CDR3 in DNA: TGTGCCAGCAGTTACGGGATCGGGGACACTGAAGCTTTCTTT. Amino acids: CASSYGIGDTEAFF.

The CDR3, as DNA: TGTGCCAGCAGCGCCGCCGGGACATCTAAATTTGGTACCGGGGAGCTGTTTTTT. This sequence encodes CASSAAGTSKFGTGELFF. The J gene is TRBJ2-2, the V gene TRBV9, with a tentative D call TRBD1 (6 bases). V was cut by 3 bases and J by 5 bases, with 23 bases left in between. Germline values: CDR1 SGDLS, CDR2 YYNGEE. The CDR3 sequence is 18 residues long. Full variable domain (remainder filled in from reference TRBV9 and TRBJ2-2): DSGVTQTPKHLITATGQRVTLRCSPRSGDLSVYWYQQSLDQGLQFLIQYYNGEERAKGNILERFSAQQFPDLHSELNLSSLELGDSALYFCASSAAGTSKFGTGELFFGEGSRLTVL.

This chain joins TRBV5-1 and TRBJ2-5, with D maybe TRBD1 (6 bases). This CDR3 is 12 amino acids long. The germline V gene encodes CDR1 SGHRS and CDR2 YFSETQ. Trimming took 6 bases from V and 2 from J, leaving 8 bases between them. As DNA, the CDR3 is TGCGCCAGCACAGGGGTACAAGAGACCCAGTACTTC. Encoded protein: CASTGVQETQYF.

This clonotype was detected many times. The chain is built from TRBV5-1 and TRBJ2-1, with 7 bases that match TRBD2. The CDR3 length is 17 residues. Germline V gene lookup returns CDR1 SGHRS and CDR2 YFSETQ. V dropped 0 bases and J dropped 5; count of bases not matched to a gene: 11. As DNA, the CDR3 is TGCGCCAGCAGCTTGGTTACTCCCTGGGGGGGGGACAATGAGCAGTTCTTC. This codes for CASSLVTPWGGDNEQFF.

V gene TRBV21-1 combines with J gene TRBJ2-1. TRBV21-1 corresponds to a pseudogene. This CDR3 spans 16 amino acids. DNA for the CDR3: TGTGCCAGCAGCAAAGTCTTTCGGGGATCCTACAATGAGCAGTTCTTC. It yields the protein CASSKVFRGSYNEQFF.

This clonotype was detected many times. This chain connects TRBV7-3 to TRBJ1-1; 8 bases match TRBD1. There are 18 residues in the CDR3. Germline trimming cut 0 bases from V and 0 bases from J; bases unmatched to any gene: 9. Per the germline V gene, CDR1 is SGHTA and CDR2 is FQGTGA. The CDR3 coding sequence is TGTGCCAGCAGCTTAACAGGACAGGGCCATTTAATGAACACTGAAGCTTTCTTT. Protein: CASSLTGQGHLMNTEAFF.

The genes are TRBV5-5 and TRBJ2-7, with TRBD1 as a possible D gene (5 bases). The CDR3 has 14 amino acids. Germline CDR1 and CDR2: SGHKS and YYEKEE (reference sequence). V lost 1 base to trimming and J lost 5 bases, with 13 bases between them. CDR3 DNA: TGTGCCAGCAGCTTGCTCAGTGGGGCGAACGAGCAGTACGTC. Protein: CASSLLSGANEQYV.

This clonotype has only a few counts. The J gene is TRBJ2-7, the V gene TRBV5-1; 8 bases fit TRBD1. J was trimmed by 6 bases and V by 4 bases; bases with no gene match: 9. The CDR3 covers 14 residues. Germline V gene data show CDR1 as SGHRS and CDR2 as YFSETQ. The CDR3 loop reads CASSHGQGILEQYF. Here the CDR3 DNA reads TGCGCCAGCAGCCACGGACAGGGAATTCTCGAGCAGTACTTC.

The rearrangement joins TRBV28 to TRBJ2-3, with a possible D match to TRBD2 (6 bases). Per germline, CDR1 MDHEN and CDR2 SYDVKM. CDR3 length: 13 amino acids. The germline V and J ends were trimmed by 4 bases and 6 bases, with 11 bases remaining between them. CDR3 bases: TGTGCCAGCAGTTCCCCCGCGGGGGATACGCAGTATTTT. Its translation: CASSSPAGDTQYF.